The 2 T cell receptor beta chains below come from one sample, sequenced in a study of beta chain features in type 1 diabetes. Findings of the study overall: TCRB CDR3 length was moderately but significantly reduced in all four CD4+ subsets of Type 1 diabetes patients.

As every portion of the isolated RNA was reverse transcribed, the sequencing read expressed TCRB transcripts. TCRdb's copy holds only in-frame clones and misses some; the assay was immunoSEQ multiplex PCR. Among 300,000 to 450,000 clones, over 10% were seen once, and the ten largest hold about 0.01%. No antigen has been identified for these receptors. The sample taken for sequencing was naive CD4+ T cells from blood. The receptors originated from a woman aged 18-29 years with type 1 diabetes.

V usage is TRBV14 and J usage is TRBJ1-2; D not certain. The CDR3 extends over 12 amino acids. V dropped 3 bases and J dropped 7 bases, with 9 bases sitting between them. Germline lookup yields CDR1 SGHDN and CDR2 FVKESK. CDR3 sequence reads: CASSQYDTGYTF. CDR3 nucleotide sequence: TGTGCCAGCAGCCAGTACGACACTGGCTACACCTTC.

This sequence joins TRBV11-2 and TRBJ2-5; 10 bases line up with TRBD2. The junction had 5 bases not matched to a gene; V was cut back by 0 bases and J by 1 base. CDR1 and CDR2 (germline): SGHAT, FQNNGV. The CDR3 loop spans 17 amino acids. CDR3 in amino acids: CASSLEFSGGSQETQYF. In DNA form, the CDR3 reads TGTGCCAGCAGCTTAGAGTTTAGCGGGGGGTCCCAAGAGACCCAGTACTTC.